This TCR beta chain comes out of a study of monozygotic twins with inflammatory bowel disease. Study conclusions and caveats: What may have added variability to patient repertoires is that immunosuppressive treatments differed.

About this clonotype: Antigen unknown.

CDR3 size: 13 residues. Germline assignment: CDR1 SQVTM and CDR2 ANQGSEA. For every donor, one blood sample of approximately 2.5 ml was drawn. UMIs incorporating a 6-nucleotide sample barcode were appended by means of template switching. After re-calling the 5' RACE reads, TCRdb lists one entry per CDR3 protein, DNA absent. The specimen's table records 120,000 to 150,000 distinct CDR3 sequences. The clonotype was recovered from a human donor with ulcerative colitis or Crohn's disease, or a healthy co-twin of an affected twin (not recorded which). This sequence joins TRBV29-1 and TRBJ2-7; TCRdb designates TRBD1, a call that cannot be tested without DNA. Sequencing was done on a sample of blood. CDR3 loop: CSVGQGQSYEQYF.